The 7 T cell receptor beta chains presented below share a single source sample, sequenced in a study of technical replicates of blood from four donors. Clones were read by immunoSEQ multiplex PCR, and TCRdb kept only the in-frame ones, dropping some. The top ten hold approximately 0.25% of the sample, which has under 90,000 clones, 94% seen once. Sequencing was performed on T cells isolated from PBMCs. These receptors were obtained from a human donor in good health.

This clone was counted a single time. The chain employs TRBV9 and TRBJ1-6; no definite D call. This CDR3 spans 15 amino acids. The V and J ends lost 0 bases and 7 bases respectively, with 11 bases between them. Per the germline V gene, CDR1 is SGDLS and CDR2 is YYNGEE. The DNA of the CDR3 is TGTGCCAGCAGCGTAGAGGAGACGGGAAATTCACCCCTCCACTTT. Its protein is CASSVEETGNSPLHF.

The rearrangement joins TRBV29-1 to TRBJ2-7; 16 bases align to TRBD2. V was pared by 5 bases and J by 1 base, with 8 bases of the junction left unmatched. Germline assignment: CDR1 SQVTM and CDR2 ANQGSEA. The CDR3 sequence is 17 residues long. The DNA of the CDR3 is TGCAGCGTTAGAACCGGGACTAGCGGGAGGGCGTCCTACGAGCAGTACTTC. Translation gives CSVRTGTSGRASYEQYF.

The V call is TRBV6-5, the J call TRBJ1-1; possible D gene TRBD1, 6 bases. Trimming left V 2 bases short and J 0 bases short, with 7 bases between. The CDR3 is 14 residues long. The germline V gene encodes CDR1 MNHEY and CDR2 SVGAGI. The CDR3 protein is CASSYRTVNTEAFF. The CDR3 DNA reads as TGTGCCAGCAGTTACCGGACAGTGAACACTGAAGCTTTCTTT.

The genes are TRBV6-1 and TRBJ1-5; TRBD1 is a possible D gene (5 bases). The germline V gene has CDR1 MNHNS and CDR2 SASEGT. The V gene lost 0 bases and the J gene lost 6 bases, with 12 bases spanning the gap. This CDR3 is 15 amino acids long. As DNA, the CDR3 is TGTGCCAGCAGTGAAGCCCTGACAGACGGTCAGCCCCAGCATTTT. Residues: CASSEALTDGQPQHF.

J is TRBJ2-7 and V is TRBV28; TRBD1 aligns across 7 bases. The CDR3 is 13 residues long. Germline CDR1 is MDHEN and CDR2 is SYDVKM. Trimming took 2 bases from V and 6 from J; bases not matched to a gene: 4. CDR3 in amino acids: CASSLGTEGEQYF. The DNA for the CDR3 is TGTGCCAGCAGTTTAGGGACAGAGGGCGAGCAGTACTTC.

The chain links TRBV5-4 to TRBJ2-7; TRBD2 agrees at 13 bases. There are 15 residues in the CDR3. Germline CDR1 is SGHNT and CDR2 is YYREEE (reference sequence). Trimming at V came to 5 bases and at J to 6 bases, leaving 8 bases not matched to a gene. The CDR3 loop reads CASSLALAGGTEQYF. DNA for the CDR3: TGTGCCAGCAGTCTGGCACTAGCGGGGGGGACCGAGCAGTACTTC.

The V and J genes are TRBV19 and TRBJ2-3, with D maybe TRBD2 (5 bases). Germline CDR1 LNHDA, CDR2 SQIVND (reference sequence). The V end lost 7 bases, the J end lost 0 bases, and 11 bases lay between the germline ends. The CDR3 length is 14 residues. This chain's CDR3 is CASTRRTSTDTQYF. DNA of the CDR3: TGTGCCAGTACTAGGCGGACTAGCACAGATACGCAGTATTTT.